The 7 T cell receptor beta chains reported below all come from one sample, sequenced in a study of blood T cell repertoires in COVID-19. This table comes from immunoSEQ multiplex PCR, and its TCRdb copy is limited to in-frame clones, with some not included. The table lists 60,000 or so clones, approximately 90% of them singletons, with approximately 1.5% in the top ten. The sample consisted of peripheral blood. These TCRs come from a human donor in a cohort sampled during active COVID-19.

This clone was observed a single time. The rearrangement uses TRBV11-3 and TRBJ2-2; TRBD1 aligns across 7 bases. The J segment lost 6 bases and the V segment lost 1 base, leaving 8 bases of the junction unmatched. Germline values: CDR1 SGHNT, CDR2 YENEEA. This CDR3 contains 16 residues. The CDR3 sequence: CASSLGEVTGSGELFF. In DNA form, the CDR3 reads TGTGCCAGCAGCTTAGGGGAAGTGACAGGGTCCGGGGAGCTGTTTTTT.

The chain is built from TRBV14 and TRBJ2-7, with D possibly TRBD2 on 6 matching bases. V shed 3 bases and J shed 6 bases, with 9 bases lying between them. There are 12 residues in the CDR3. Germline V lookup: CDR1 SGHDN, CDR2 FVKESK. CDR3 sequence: CASSQGGPEQYF. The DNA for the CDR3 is TGTGCCAGCAGCCAGGGAGGCCCCGAGCAGTACTTC.

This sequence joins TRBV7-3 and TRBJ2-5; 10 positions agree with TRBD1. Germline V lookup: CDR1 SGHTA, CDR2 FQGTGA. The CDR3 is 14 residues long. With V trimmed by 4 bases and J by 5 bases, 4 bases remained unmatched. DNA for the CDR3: TGTGCCAGCAGCTCGACAGGGGGCTACGAGACCCAGTACTTC. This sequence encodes CASSSTGGYETQYF.

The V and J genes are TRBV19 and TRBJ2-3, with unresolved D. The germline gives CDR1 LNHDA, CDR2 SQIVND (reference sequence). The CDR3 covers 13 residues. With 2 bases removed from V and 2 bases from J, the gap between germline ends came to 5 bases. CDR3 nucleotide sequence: TGTGCCAGTAGTATATTCTCCACAGATACGCAGTATTTT. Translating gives CASSIFSTDTQYF. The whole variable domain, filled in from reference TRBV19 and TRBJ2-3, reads DGGITQSPKYLFRKEGQNVTLSCEQNLNHDAMYWYRQDPGQGLRLIYYSQIVNDFQKGDIAEGYSVSREKKESFPLTVTSAQKNPTAFYLCASSIFSTDTQYFGPGTRLTVL.

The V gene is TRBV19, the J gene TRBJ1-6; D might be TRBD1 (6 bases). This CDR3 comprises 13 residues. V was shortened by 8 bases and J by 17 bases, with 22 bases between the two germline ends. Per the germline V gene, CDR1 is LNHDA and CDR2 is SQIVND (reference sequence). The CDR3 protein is CASHEGGQSPFHF. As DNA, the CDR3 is TGTGCCAGTCACGAAGGTGGACAGTCCCCCTTCCACTTT.

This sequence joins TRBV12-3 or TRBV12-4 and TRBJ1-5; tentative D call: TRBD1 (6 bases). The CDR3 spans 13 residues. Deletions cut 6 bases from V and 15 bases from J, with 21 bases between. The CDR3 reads CASSKRQDTLMHF. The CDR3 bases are TGTGCCAGCAGCAAAAGACAGGACACTCTAATGCATTTT.

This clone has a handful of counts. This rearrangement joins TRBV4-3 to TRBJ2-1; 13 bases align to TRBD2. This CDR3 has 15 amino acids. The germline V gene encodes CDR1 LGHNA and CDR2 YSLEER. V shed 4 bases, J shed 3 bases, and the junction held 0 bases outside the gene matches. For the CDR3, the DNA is TGCGCCAGCAGCCGGACTAGCGGGAGCTACAATGAGCAGTTCTTC. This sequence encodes CASSRTSGSYNEQFF.